The 3 T cell receptor beta chains in this list originate from one sample, sequenced in a study of cytomegalovirus exposure and HLA in healthy donors. Data came from immunoSEQ multiplex PCR; TCRdb stores just in-frame clones and leaves some out. This table holds some 80,000 clones, approximately 95% found once. Source material: PBMCs. The receptor set was obtained from a woman between 18 and 29 years old in good health and CMV-seronegative.

The chain recombines TRBV19 with TRBJ2-5, with TRBD2 identical over 12 bases. From germline, CDR1 is LNHDA and CDR2 SQIVND (reference sequence). There are 19 residues in the CDR3. V was clipped by 5 bases and J by 2 bases; unmatched bases: 15. The CDR3 nucleotides are TGTGCCAGTAGTTACGGACTAGCGGGGCACTTAGGTCGACAAGAGACCCAGTACTTC. Amino acids: CASSYGLAGHLGRQETQYF.

The chain carries TRBV6-5 and TRBJ1-4; TRBD1 is a possible D gene (5 bases). CDR3 length equals 13 residues. The V end lost 6 bases, the J end lost 5 bases, and 10 bases lay between the germline ends. Germline lookup yields CDR1 MNHEY and CDR2 SVGAGI. The CDR3 region is CASSSRQNEKLFF. DNA for the CDR3: TGTGCCAGCAGCTCCCGACAGAATGAAAAACTGTTTTTT.

This chain links TRBV10-3 with TRBJ1-5; a possible D gene is TRBD1 (5 bases). CDR3 length equals 13 residues. Germline CDR1 and CDR2: ENHRY and SYGVKD. Trimming removed 3 bases at V and 3 bases at J, with 6 bases between. Written as DNA, the CDR3 is TGTGCCATCAGTGACAGGGACAATCAGCCCCAGCATTTT. Its protein is CAISDRDNQPQHF.